In this sample, the clone carrying this TCR beta chain turned up many times. The junction does not match germline at one end; this may be a read error. CDR1 is SGHRS and CDR2 is YFSETQ in the germline V gene. This CDR3 has 14 amino acids. The data are from a study of T cells in Graves' hyperthyroidism and ophthalmopathy. Stability of Graves' hyperthyroidism was defined as absent ophthalmopathy progression within 18 months. Hyperthyroidism was newly diagnosed in patients aged 18 to 65 (duration under 2 months). Reasons for excluding patients were uncontrolled infection, other autoimmune disease, pregnancy or lactation. TCR beta CDR3 regions were amplified from RNA. The HTBI set primed first-round TCR CDR3 RT-PCR. Each CDR3 protein gets one entry after TCRdb re-called the multiplex PCR reads with MiXCR. The sample holds around 500,000 distinct CDR3 sequences; less than 15% are singletons and the top ten take approximately 15%.

Sequenced input: blood. This chain connects TRBV5-1 to TRBJ1-1, with a weak D call TRBD1 (6 bases). This TCR was recovered from a middle-aged woman with Graves' hyperthyroidism. The CDR3 reads CASSSGTLNTEAFF. DNA for the CDR3: TGTGCCAGCAGCTCAGGGACACTCAACACTGAAGCTTTCTTT.